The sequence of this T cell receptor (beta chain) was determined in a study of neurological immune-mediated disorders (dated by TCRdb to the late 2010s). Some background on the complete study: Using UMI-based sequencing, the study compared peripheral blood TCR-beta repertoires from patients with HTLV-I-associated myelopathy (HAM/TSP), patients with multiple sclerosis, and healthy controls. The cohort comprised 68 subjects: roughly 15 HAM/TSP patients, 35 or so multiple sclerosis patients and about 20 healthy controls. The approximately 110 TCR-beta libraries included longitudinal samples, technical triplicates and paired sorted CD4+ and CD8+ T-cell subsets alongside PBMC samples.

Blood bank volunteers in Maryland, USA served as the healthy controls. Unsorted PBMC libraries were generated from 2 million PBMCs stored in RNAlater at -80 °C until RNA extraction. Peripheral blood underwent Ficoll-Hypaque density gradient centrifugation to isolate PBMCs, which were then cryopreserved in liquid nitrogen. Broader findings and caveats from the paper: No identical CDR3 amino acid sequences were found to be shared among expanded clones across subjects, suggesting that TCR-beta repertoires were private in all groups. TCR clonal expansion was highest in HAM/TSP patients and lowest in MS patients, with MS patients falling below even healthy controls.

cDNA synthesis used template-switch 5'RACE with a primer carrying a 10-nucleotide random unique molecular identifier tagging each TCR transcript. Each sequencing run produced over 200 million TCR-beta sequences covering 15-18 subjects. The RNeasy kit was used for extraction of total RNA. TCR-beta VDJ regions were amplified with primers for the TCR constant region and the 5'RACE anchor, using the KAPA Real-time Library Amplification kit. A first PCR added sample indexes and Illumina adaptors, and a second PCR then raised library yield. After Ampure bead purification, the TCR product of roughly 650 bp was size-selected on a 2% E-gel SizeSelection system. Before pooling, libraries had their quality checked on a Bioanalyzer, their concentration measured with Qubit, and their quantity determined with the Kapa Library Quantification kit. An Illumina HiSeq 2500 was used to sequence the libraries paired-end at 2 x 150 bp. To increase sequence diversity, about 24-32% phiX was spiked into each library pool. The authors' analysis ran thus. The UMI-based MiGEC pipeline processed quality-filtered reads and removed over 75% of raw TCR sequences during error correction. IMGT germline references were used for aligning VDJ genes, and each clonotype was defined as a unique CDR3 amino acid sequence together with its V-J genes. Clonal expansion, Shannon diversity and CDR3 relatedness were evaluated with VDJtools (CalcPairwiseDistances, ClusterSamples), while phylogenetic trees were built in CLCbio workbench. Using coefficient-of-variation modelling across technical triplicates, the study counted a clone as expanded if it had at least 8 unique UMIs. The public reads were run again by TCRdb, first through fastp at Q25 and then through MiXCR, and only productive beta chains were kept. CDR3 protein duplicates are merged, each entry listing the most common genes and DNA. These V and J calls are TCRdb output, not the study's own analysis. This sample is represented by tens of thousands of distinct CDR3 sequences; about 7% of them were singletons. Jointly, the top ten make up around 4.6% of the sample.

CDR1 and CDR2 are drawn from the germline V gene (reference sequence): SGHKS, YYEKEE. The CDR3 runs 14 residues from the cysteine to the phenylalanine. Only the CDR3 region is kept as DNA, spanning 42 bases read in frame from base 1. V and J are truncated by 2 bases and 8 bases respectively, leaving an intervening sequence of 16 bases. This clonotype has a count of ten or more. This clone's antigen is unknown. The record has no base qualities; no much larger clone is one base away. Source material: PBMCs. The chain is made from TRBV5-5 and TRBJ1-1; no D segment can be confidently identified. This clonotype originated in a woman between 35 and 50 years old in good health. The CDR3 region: CASSLRTPGGEAFF. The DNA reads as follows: TGTGCCAGCAGCTTACGGACGCCCGGAGGAGAAGCTTTCTTT.